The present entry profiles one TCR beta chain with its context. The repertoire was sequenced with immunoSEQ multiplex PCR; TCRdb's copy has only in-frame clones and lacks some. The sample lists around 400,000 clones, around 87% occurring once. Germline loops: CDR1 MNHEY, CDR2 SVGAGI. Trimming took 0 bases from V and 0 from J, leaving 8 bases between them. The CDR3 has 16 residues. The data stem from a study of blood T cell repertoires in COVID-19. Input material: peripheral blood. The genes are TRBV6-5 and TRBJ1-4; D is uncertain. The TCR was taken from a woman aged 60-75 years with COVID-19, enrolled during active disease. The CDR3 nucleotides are TGTGCCAGCAGTTACTCGAGGGCATCAACTAATGAAAAACTGTTTTTT. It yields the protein CASSYSRASTNEKLFF.